A selection of T cell receptor beta chains follows, all from one sample in a study of blood T cell repertoires in COVID-19. Clones were sequenced by immunoSEQ multiplex PCR, and TCRdb holds only the in-frame ones, with some missing. The data contain approximately 90,000 clones, more than 80% of them seen just once; the ten biggest clones take up roughly 21%. The sequenced sample consisted of peripheral blood. The receptors stem from a woman aged 80 or older with acute or convalescent COVID-19. Both conserved end residues are part of each CDR3. A D gene is named only where the DNA matches it firmly. Expanded clones are given a class, and other clones once, few, many or no size at all.

>TRBV3-1/TRBV3-2|TRBJ1-1|.|TRBD1
CASSRDRGSHLAFF
TGTGCCAGCAGCCGGGACAGGGGTTCTCACCTTGCTTTCTTT
>TRBV11-2|TRBJ2-1|.|.
CASRPLSGLDNEQFF
TGTGCCAGCAGACCACTGAGCGGATTAGACAATGAGCAGTTCTTC
>TRBV23-1|TRBJ1-5|.|.
CASSQAQSFSQPQHF
TGCGCCAGCAGTCAGGCACAGTCTTTCAGTCAGCCCCAGCATTTT
>TRBV24-1|TRBJ2-5|.|TRBD2
CATSPGAGGAEETQYF
TGTGCCACCAGTCCTGGGGCGGGGGGGGCAGAAGAGACCCAGTACTTC
>TRBV14|TRBJ1-4|few|.
CASSSRGTNEKLFF
TGTGCCAGCAGTAGCCGAGGAACTAATGAAAAACTGTTTTTT
>TRBV5-1|TRBJ2-7|.|.
CASTLRGSSYEQYF
TGCGCCAGCACCTTGAGGGGGAGCTCCTACGAGCAGTACTTC
>TRBV7-2|TRBJ2-1|few|TRBD2
CASSWGLAGRAEQFF
TGTGCCAGCAGCTGGGGACTAGCGGGGAGGGCGGAGCAGTTCTTC
>TRBV24-1|TRBJ2-1|.|TRBD1
CATSDTGTGGALEQFF
TGTGCCACCAGTGACACCGGGACAGGGGGTGCGCTTGAGCAGTTCTTC
>TRBV27|TRBJ1-2|.|TRBD1
CASSLTGLGYGYTF
TGTGCCAGCAGTTTGACAGGGCTCGGCTATGGCTACACCTTC
>TRBV2|TRBJ1-1|few|.
CASSVMAGMSFF
TGTGCCAGCAGTGTCATGGCAGGGATGTCTTTCTTT
>TRBV3-1/TRBV3-2|TRBJ2-5|.|TRBD2
CASSQAARLAQETQYF
TGTGCCAGCAGCCAAGCTGCCCGACTAGCTCAAGAGACCCAGTACTTC
>TRBV19|TRBJ2-7|.|.
CASSMARGYEQYF
TGTGCCAGTAGTATGGCCAGGGGCTACGAGCAGTACTTC
>TRBV27|TRBJ1-2|.|.
CASSPLRGDLDYGYTF
TGTGCCAGCAGTCCACTCCGGGGGGATTTAGACTATGGCTACACCTTC
>TRBV24-1|TRBJ2-2|.|.
CATSLSTGELFF
TGTGCCACCAGTTTGAGTACCGGGGAGCTGTTTTTT
>TRBV6-1|TRBJ2-3|few|.
CASSVGGAGLTDTQYF
TGTGCCAGCAGTGTTGGGGGGGCAGGCCTCACAGATACGCAGTATTTT
>TRBV5-1|TRBJ1-2|.|TRBD1
CASSPGAGGGYGYTF
TGCGCCAGCAGCCCCGGGGCAGGGGGAGGCTATGGCTACACCTTC
>TRBV5-1|TRBJ1-2|.|TRBD1
CASSGTGNYGYTF
TGCGCCAGCAGCGGGACAGGGAACTATGGCTACACCTTC
>TRBV2|TRBJ1-1|.|TRBD1
CASSEGTGSRAFF
TGTGCCAGCAGTGAAGGGACAGGGAGTCGAGCTTTCTTT
>TRBV5-6|TRBJ2-1|.|TRBD2
CASSLTGGPNEQFF
TGTGCCAGCAGCTTGACGGGAGGGCCGAATGAGCAGTTCTTC
>TRBV24-1|TRBJ2-3|.|TRBD2
CATSDSKTSGGNTQYF
TGTGCCACCAGTGATTCCAAGACTAGCGGGGGAAATACGCAGTATTTT
>TRBV30|TRBJ2-4|.|TRBD2
CAWAQERELSKNIQYF
TGTGCCTGGGCCCAGGAGCGGGAGCTGTCCAAAAACATTCAGTACTTC
>TRBV30|TRBJ2-5|.|TRBD2
CAWSVGTSDQGGPQYF
TGTGCCTGGAGTGTAGGGACTAGCGATCAAGGGGGGCCGCAGTACTTC
>TRBV15|TRBJ1-1|.|.
CATSRGGRENTEAFF
TGTGCCACCAGCAGAGGAGGCAGGGAAAACACTGAAGCTTTCTTT
>TRBV30|TRBJ1-5|.|TRBD1
CAWSPGQGGQPQHF
TGTGCCTGGAGTCCCGGACAGGGTGGACAGCCCCAGCATTTT
>TRBV7-8|TRBJ2-6|.|.
CASSPFRTASSGANVLTF
TGTGCCAGCAGCCCCTTTAGGACAGCCAGCTCTGGGGCCAACGTCCTGACTTTC
>TRBV25-1|TRBJ2-3|.|TRBD2
CASTNLAGASDTQYF
TGTGCCAGCACTAATTTAGCGGGAGCGTCAGATACGCAGTATTTT
>TRBV7-6|TRBJ2-2|.|TRBD2
CASSLTPSGTSVQTGELFF
TGTGCCAGCAGCTTAACCCCCTCCGGGACTAGCGTACAGACCGGGGAGCTGTTTTTT
>TRBV9|TRBJ2-7|once|.
CASSVATAYSYEQYF
TGTGCCAGCAGCGTAGCGACAGCCTACTCCTACGAGCAGTACTTC
>TRBV5-5|TRBJ2-3|.|TRBD2
CASSSSGRFTDTQYF
TGTGCCAGCAGCTCTAGCGGACGATTCACAGATACGCAGTATTTT
>TRBV19|TRBJ1-2|.|.
CASRFKTGKALNDYGYTF
TGTGCCAGTAGATTTAAAACAGGGAAGGCTCTTAATGACTATGGCTACACCTTC
>TRBV4-1|TRBJ1-5|.|.
CASSQANPDRLNQPQHF
TGCGCCAGCAGCCAAGCAAACCCGGACAGACTCAATCAGCCCCAGCATTTT
>TRBV24-1|TRBJ2-3|.|TRBD2
CATSDSQNSGGATDTQYF
TGTGCCACCAGTGATTCCCAGAATAGCGGGGGGGCCACAGATACGCAGTATTTT
>TRBV11-2|TRBJ2-1|.|.
CASSFGEYNEQFF
TGTGCCAGCAGCTTTGGAGAATACAATGAGCAGTTCTTC
>TRBV29-1|TRBJ2-5|few|.
CSGDFHLGTQYF
TGCAGCGGGGACTTCCACCTTGGAACCCAGTACTTC
>TRBV10-3|TRBJ2-7|.|.
CATAGGSYEQYF
TGTGCCACCGCTGGCGGCTCCTACGAGCAGTACTTC
>TRBV5-4|TRBJ2-1|.|.
CASSKGDLYNEQFF
TGTGCCAGCAGCAAAGGGGATCTCTACAATGAGCAGTTCTTC
>TRBV19|TRBJ1-1|.|.
CASSTRTQGSRRDTEAFF
TGTGCCAGTAGTACCCGGACGCAAGGGAGCCGCCGGGACACTGAAGCTTTCTTT
>TRBV9|TRBJ2-1|.|TRBD1
CASSSGGGAGARYNEQFF
TGTGCCAGCAGCTCAGGGGGCGGGGCTGGGGCGCGGTACAATGAGCAGTTCTTC
>TRBV7-6|TRBJ2-7|.|.
CASSPRGAFSYEQYF
TGTGCCAGCAGCCCCCGAGGTGCATTCTCCTACGAGCAGTACTTC
>TRBV19|TRBJ2-7|.|TRBD1
CASSRDSSFYEQYF
TGTGCCAGTAGTAGGGACAGTAGCTTCTACGAGCAGTACTTC
>TRBV5-1|TRBJ2-7|once|TRBD1
CASSLGSLQGAYEQYF
TGCGCCAGCAGCTTGGGTAGTTTACAGGGGGCCTACGAGCAGTACTTC
>TRBV6-5|TRBJ1-2|.|.
CASLGTNYGYTF
TGTGCCAGCCTAGGGACAAACTATGGCTACACCTTC
>TRBV6-5|TRBJ1-5|.|TRBD1
CASSLQGGNQPQHF
TGTGCCAGCAGTCTACAGGGGGGGAATCAGCCCCAGCATTTT
>TRBV2|TRBJ2-7|.|TRBD1
CASRGTGGYEQYF
TGTGCCAGCAGGGGGACAGGGGGCTACGAGCAGTACTTC